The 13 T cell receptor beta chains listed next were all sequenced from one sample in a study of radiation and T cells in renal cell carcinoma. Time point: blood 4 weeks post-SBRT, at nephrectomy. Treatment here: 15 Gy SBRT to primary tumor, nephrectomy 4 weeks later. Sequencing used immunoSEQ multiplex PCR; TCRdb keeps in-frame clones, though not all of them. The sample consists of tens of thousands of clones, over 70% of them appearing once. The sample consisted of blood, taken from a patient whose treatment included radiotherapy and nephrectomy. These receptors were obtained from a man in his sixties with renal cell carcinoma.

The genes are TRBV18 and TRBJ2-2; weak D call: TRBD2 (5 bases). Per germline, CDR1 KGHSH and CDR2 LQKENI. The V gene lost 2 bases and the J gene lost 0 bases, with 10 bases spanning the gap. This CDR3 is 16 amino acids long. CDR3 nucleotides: TGTGCCAGCTCACCAGAGGGCCTTACGAACACCGGGGAGCTGTTTTTT. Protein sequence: CASSPEGLTNTGELFF.

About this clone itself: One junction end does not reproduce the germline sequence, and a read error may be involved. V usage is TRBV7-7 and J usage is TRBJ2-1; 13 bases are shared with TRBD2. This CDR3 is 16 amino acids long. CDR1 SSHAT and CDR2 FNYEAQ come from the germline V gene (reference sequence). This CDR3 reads CASSRGLAGTYNEQFF. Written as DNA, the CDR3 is TGTGCTAGCAGCAGGGGACTAGCGGGAACCTACAATGAGCAGTTCTTC. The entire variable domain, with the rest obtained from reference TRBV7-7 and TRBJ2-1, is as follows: GAGVSQSPRYKVTKRGQDVTLRCDPISSHATLYWYQQALGQGPEFLTYFNYEAQPDKSGLPSDRFSAERPEGSISTLTIQRTEQRDSAMYRCASSRGLAGTYNEQFFGPGTRLTVL.

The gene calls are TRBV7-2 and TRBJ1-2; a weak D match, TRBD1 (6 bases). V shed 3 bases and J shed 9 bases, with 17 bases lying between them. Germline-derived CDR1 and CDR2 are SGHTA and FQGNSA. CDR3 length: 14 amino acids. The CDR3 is CASSFGPTGPSYTF. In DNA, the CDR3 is TGTGCCAGCAGCTTTGGACCGACAGGCCCAAGCTACACCTTC.

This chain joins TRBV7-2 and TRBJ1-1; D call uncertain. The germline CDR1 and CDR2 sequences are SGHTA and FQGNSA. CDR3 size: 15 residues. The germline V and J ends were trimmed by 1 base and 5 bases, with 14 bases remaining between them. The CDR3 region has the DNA TGTGCCAGCAGCTTAGGCACCCCGGGGAGGACTGAAGCTTTCTTT. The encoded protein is CASSLGTPGRTEAFF.

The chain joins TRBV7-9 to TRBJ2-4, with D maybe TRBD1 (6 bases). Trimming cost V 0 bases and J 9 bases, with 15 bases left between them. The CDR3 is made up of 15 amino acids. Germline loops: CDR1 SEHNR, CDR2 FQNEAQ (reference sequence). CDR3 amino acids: CASSLARAGDSIQYF. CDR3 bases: TGTGCCAGCAGCTTAGCGAGGGCAGGGGATAGCATTCAGTACTTC.

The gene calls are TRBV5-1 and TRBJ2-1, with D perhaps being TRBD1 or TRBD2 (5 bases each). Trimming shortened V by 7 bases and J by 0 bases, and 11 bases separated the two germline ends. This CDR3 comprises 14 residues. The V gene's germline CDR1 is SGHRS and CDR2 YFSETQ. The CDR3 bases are TGCGCCAGCGGCTGGGGGAGCTCCTACAATGAGCAGTTCTTC. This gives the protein CASGWGSSYNEQFF.

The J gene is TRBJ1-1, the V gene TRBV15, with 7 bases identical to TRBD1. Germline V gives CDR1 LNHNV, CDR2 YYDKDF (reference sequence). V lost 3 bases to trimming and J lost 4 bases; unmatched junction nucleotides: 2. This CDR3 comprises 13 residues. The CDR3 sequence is CATSSDRVTEAFF. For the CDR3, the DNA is TGTGCCACCAGCAGCGACAGGGTCACTGAAGCTTTCTTT.

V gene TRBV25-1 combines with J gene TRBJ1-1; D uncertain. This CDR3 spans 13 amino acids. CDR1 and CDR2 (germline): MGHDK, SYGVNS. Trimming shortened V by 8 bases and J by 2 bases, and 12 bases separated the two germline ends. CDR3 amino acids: CASVTGTNTEAFF. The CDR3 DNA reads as TGTGCCAGCGTCACGGGAACAAACACTGAAGCTTTCTTT.

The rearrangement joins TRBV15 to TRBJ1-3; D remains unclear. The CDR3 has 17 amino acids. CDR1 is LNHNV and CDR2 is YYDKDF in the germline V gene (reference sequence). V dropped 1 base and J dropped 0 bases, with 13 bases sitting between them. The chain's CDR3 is CATSRVSLWGSGNTIYF. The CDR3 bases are TGTGCCACCAGCAGAGTAAGCCTTTGGGGCTCTGGAAACACCATATATTTT.

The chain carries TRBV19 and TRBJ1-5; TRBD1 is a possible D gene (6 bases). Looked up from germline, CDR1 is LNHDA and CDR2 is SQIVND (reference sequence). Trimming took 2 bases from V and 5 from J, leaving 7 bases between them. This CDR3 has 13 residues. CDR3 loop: CASSINRDQPQHF. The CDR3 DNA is TGTGCCAGTAGTATAAACAGGGATCAGCCCCAGCATTTT.

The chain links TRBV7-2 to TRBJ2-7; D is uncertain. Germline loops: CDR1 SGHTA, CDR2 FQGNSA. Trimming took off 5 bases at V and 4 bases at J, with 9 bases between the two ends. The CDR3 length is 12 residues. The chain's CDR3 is CASSKARYEQYF. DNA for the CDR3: TGTGCCAGCAGCAAAGCCCGTTACGAGCAGTACTTC.

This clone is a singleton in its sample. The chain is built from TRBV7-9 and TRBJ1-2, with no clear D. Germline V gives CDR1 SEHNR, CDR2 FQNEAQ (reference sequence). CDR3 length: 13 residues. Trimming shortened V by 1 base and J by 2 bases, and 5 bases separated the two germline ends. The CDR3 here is CASSLGGNYGYTF. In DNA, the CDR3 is TGTGCCAGCAGCTTAGGCGGGAACTATGGCTACACCTTC.

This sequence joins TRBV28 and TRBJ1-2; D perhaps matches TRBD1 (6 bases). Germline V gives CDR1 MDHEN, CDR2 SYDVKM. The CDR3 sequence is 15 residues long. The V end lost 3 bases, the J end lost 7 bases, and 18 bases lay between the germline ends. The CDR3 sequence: CASSLWAGVEAGYTF. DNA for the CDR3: TGTGCCAGCAGTTTGTGGGCAGGGGTAGAGGCTGGCTACACCTTC.